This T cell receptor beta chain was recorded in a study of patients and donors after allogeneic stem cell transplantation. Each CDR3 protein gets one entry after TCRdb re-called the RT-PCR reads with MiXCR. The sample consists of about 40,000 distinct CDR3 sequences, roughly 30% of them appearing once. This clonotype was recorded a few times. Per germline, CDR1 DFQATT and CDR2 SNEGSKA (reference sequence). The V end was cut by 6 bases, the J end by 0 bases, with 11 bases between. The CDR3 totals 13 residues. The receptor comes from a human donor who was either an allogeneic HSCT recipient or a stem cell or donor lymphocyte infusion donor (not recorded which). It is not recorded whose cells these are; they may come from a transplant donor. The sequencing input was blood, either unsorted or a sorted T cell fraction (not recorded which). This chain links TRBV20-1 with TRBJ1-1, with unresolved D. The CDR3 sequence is CSATGGMNTEAFF. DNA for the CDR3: TGCAGTGCGACGGGTGGGATGAACACTGAAGCTTTCTTT.